The clone carrying this T cell receptor (beta chain) was found a few times. What it binds is not known. This CDR3 comprises 15 residues. Germline trimming cut 5 bases from V and 9 bases from J; bases unmatched to any gene: 12. CDR1 is SGHTA and CDR2 is FQGNSA in the germline V gene. The data derive from a study of T cell repertoires in cytomegalovirus infection. Points from the study as a whole: The response measured ex vivo was dominated by TCR beta clonotypes (HLA-C-restricted and CMV-specific).

Via MiXCR, TCRdb re-called the reads, giving one row per CDR3 protein. Of around 430,000 distinct CDR3 sequences listed, about 39% are singletons. The source is a human donor in good health (CMV status not recorded). Some clones in this sample may be carry-over from other donors' samples. This chain joins TRBV7-2 and TRBJ1-5, with 8 bases that match TRBD1. The sample here was cultured PBMCs, taken from culture after CMV antigen stimulation. The CDR3 is CASSRTGTGEWPQHF. The DNA of the CDR3 is TGTGCCAGCAGCCGAACCGGGACAGGAGAATGGCCCCAGCATTTT.